The present TCR beta chain was sequenced within a study of T cell responses to AZD1222 COVID-19 vaccine. Remarks on this clone: The antigen is undetermined.

The assay was immunoSEQ multiplex PCR, and TCRdb's table has in-frame clones only and misses some. The sample lists 60,000 to 75,000 clones; over 65% were seen once. V lost 4 bases and J lost 0; bases outside the gene matches: 8. The CDR3 consists of 18 residues. Germline CDR1 and CDR2: KGHDR and SFDVKD. Study-level results: Repertoires were obtained only post-peak T cell response.

The specimen was peripheral blood, collected 28 days after the second AZD1222 dose. The chain has TRBV24-1 and TRBJ2-6; TRBD1 agrees at 7 bases. This TCR derives from an adult who received the AZD1222 COVID-19 vaccine. CDR3 bases: TGTGCCACCAGTGACGAGGGGGCCACCATCTCTGGGGCCAACGTCCTGACTTTC. This gives the protein CATSDEGATISGANVLTF.